Following are 2 T cell receptor beta chains from one sample sequenced in a study of T-cell reconstitution after alpha-beta-depleted transplantation in children. The library targeted TCRbeta and was prepared with unique molecular identifiers. MiXCR, run by TCRdb on the PCR reads, gives a single entry per CDR3 protein. In the table there are some 450,000 distinct CDR3 sequences, about 40% of which are singletons. This sample comprised PBMCs, obtained before TCRalphabeta/CD19-depleted stem cell transplant. The source of these receptors is a girl aged 2 to 9 with aplastic anemia, due to receive a stem cell transplant.

This clonotype was found a few times. The chain couples TRBV12-3 or TRBV12-4 to TRBJ2-1; 14 nucleotides agree with TRBD2. The V segment lost 4 bases and the J segment 8 bases; nucleotides outside the gene matches: 7. This CDR3 is built from 16 residues. CDR3 residues: CASSYAGTSGRHEQFF. In nucleotides, the CDR3 is TGTGCCAGCAGTTATGCCGGGACTAGCGGGAGACATGAGCAGTTCTTC.

This clonotype was recorded a few times. The chain is built from TRBV20-1 and TRBJ2-3; TRBD1 matches 8 bases. V was clipped by 8 bases and J by 4 bases; unmatched bases: 5. Germline values: CDR1 DFQATT, CDR2 SNEGSKA (reference sequence). The CDR3 is made up of 12 amino acids. This CDR3 is CSPGQGPDTQYF. The CDR3 bases are TGCAGTCCAGGACAGGGCCCAGATACGCAGTATTTT.